The 21 T cell receptor beta chains below all came from one sample that was sequenced in a study of blood T cell repertoires in COVID-19. Only in-frame clones appear in the TCRdb table, and some are missing; sequencing was by immunoSEQ multiplex PCR. The sample carries about 210,000 clones, around 88% recorded once. Sequencing input: PBMCs or T cells enriched from blood (not recorded which). The receptors stem from a man aged 35 to 55 with acute COVID-19.

The chain couples TRBV6-5 to TRBJ2-7; 8 bases align to TRBD2. This CDR3 has 13 amino acids. The J segment lost 4 bases and the V segment lost 8 bases, leaving 7 bases of the junction unmatched. The V gene's germline CDR1 is MNHEY and CDR2 SVGAGI. CDR3 sequence reads: CASLAGGSYEQYF. The CDR3 nucleotides are TGTGCCAGCTTGGCGGGGGGATCATACGAGCAGTACTTC.

The chain joins TRBV7-9 to TRBJ1-2, with 7 positions matching TRBD1. The CDR3 has 15 amino acids. V lost 4 bases, J lost 0 bases, and 5 bases stayed unmatched. Germline V CDR1 and CDR2: SEHNR, FQNEAQ (reference sequence). This chain's CDR3 is CASSSDRRANYGYTF. CDR3 nucleotides: TGTGCCAGCAGCTCGGACAGGAGAGCTAACTATGGCTACACCTTC.

A few counts support this clone. The genes are TRBV29-1 and TRBJ2-3; 7 bases agree with TRBD2. V shed 6 bases and J 1 base; nucleotides not matched to a gene: 7. The germline V gene encodes CDR1 SQVTM and CDR2 ANQGSEA. The CDR3 is made up of 14 amino acids. Here the CDR3 reads CSVGGAGGTDTQYF. The CDR3 nucleotides are TGCAGCGTGGGCGGGGCGGGAGGCACAGATACGCAGTATTTT.

The J gene is TRBJ2-5, the V gene TRBV28; the D is unclear. CDR1 is MDHEN, CDR2 SYDVKM, per germline. V dropped 5 bases and J dropped 5 bases, with 9 bases sitting between them. The CDR3 runs 12 residues. The CDR3 DNA is TGTGCCAGCAGTCTTAGCTGGGAGACCCAGTACTTC. Residues: CASSLSWETQYF.

The chain recombines TRBV28 with TRBJ2-5, with 8 positions matching TRBD1. CDR3 length: 14 residues. The V gene end was trimmed by 8 bases and the J gene end by 1 base; junction bases not matched to a gene: 6. Germline CDR1 is MDHEN and CDR2 is SYDVKM. The DNA for the CDR3 is TGTGCCAGCCGGCAGGGGGCCTTCCAAGAGACCCAGTACTTC. It yields the protein CASRQGAFQETQYF.

The chain combines TRBV6-6 with TRBJ1-1; no firm D call. The germline gives CDR1 MNHNY, CDR2 SVGAGI (reference sequence). V was shortened by 6 bases and J by 0 bases, with 14 bases between the two germline ends. The CDR3 has 15 residues. The CDR3 reads CASRLRGLMNTEAFF. The CDR3 region has the DNA TGTGCCAGCAGGCTCCGAGGTCTGATGAACACTGAAGCTTTCTTT.

The rearrangement links TRBV7-2 to TRBJ2-4; D remains ambiguous. Germline V gives CDR1 SGHTA, CDR2 FQGNSA. Trimming shortened V by 1 base and J by 6 bases, and 7 bases separated the two germline ends. This CDR3 has 13 residues. CDR3: CASSLEQLNIQYF. In DNA, the CDR3 is TGTGCCAGCAGCTTAGAACAGCTAAACATTCAGTACTTC.

The genes are TRBV5-5 and TRBJ2-6; a possible D gene is TRBD2 (6 bases). Deletions cut 3 bases from V and 1 base from J, with 8 bases between. This CDR3 comprises 15 residues. Per germline, CDR1 SGHKS and CDR2 YYEKEE (reference sequence). Here the CDR3 DNA reads TGTGCCAGCAGCTCGGGGGATTCTGGGGCCAACGTCCTGACTTTC. This codes for CASSSGDSGANVLTF.

For the CDR3, the DNA is TGCGCCAGCAGCTCTGGGACAGAGGTGCTATGGGGCTACACCTTC. It translates to CASSSGTEVLWGYTF. This chain joins TRBV5-1 and TRBJ1-2; 7 bases line up with TRBD1. The CDR3 spans 15 residues. CDR1 and CDR2 (germline): SGHRS, YFSETQ. The J segment lost 8 bases and the V segment lost 3 bases, leaving 13 bases of the junction unmatched.

This clone has a single count. V is TRBV11-2 and J is TRBJ2-5; TRBD2 matches at 12 bases. Germline CDR1 reads SGHAT; CDR2 reads FQNNGV. Trimming at V came to 2 bases and at J to 9 bases, leaving 7 bases not matched to a gene. This CDR3 region has 15 residues. Here the CDR3 DNA reads TGTGCCAGCAGCTTAAAGTCTAGCGGGAGGGCCCCCCAGTACTTC. Translation: CASSLKSSGRAPQYF.

The rearrangement uses TRBV10-1 and TRBJ1-1, with TRBD1 matching 9 bases. V lost 0 bases and J lost 9; bases outside the gene matches: 5. The germline gives CDR1 WNHNN, CDR2 SYGVQD (reference sequence). This CDR3 contains 14 residues. The CDR3, as DNA: TGCGCCAGCAGTGAGTCGGGGGGACAGGGAAAAGCTTTCTTT. As protein: CASSESGGQGKAFF.

This clone was seen a single time. V usage is TRBV9 and J usage is TRBJ2-1; 10 positions match TRBD2. Looked up from germline, CDR1 is SGDLS and CDR2 is YYNGEE. This CDR3 is built from 15 residues. V lost 4 bases and J lost 7; bases outside the gene matches: 8. The CDR3 region is CASSPGTSDWNEQFF. CDR3 nucleotide sequence: TGTGCCAGCAGCCCGGGGACTAGCGACTGGAATGAGCAGTTCTTC.

This chain joins TRBV29-1 and TRBJ2-7, with 10 bases aligning to TRBD1. Germline V lookup: CDR1 SQVTM, CDR2 ANQGSEA. Trimming at V came to 7 bases and at J to 6 bases, leaving 9 bases not matched to a gene. This CDR3 has 13 amino acids. The CDR3 region is CSAIDRGRSEQYF. For the CDR3, the DNA is TGCAGCGCAATAGACAGGGGGCGGTCCGAGCAGTACTTC.

The chain uses TRBV4-3 and TRBJ2-5; a weak D match, TRBD2 (6 bases). The germline CDR1 and CDR2 sequences are LGHNA and YSLEER. The CDR3 loop spans 15 amino acids. Trimming removed 0 bases from V and 6 bases from J, with 14 bases in between. CDR3 sequence (DNA): TGCGCCAGCAGCCAAGACGGGGACTCCTTCAAGACCCAGTACTTC. It yields the protein CASSQDGDSFKTQYF.

The chain combines TRBV7-2 with TRBJ2-1; TRBD2 matches 8 bases. Germline loops: CDR1 SGHTA, CDR2 FQGNSA. This CDR3 has 13 residues. V gave up 5 bases and J gave up 8 bases; unmatched junction bases: 5. The CDR3 bases are TGTGCCAGCAGCCCAACGGGGGGGCATGAGCAGTTCTTC. Protein: CASSPTGGHEQFF.

V and J are TRBV19 and TRBJ1-5, with 7 bases that match TRBD1. V lost 0 bases, J lost 5 bases, and 10 bases stayed unmatched. This CDR3 is 17 amino acids long. Germline-derived CDR1 and CDR2 are LNHDA and SQIVND (reference sequence). CDR3 nucleotide sequence: TGTGCCAGTAGTATAGACCCCCGACAGGGAGGAGATCAGCCCCAGCATTTT. Amino acids: CASSIDPRQGGDQPQHF.

The chain recombines TRBV7-9 with TRBJ1-1, with D unclear. Trimming cost V 5 bases and J 3 bases, with 13 bases left between them. Per germline, CDR1 SEHNR and CDR2 FQNEAQ (reference sequence). This CDR3 is 14 amino acids long. The CDR3 region has the DNA TGTGCCAGCAGCCCATTACGTCGGGACACTGAAGCTTTCTTT. It yields the protein CASSPLRRDTEAFF.

The chain has TRBV27 and TRBJ1-5; 11 nucleotides match TRBD1. V lost 6 bases and J lost 1; bases outside the gene matches: 14. Germline CDR1 and CDR2: MNHEY and SMNVEV (reference sequence). The CDR3 extends over 19 amino acids. The CDR3 region is CASSFIGSGQGASNQPQHF. In nucleotides, the CDR3 is TGTGCCAGCAGCTTTATAGGTTCCGGACAGGGGGCGAGCAATCAGCCCCAGCATTTT.

The rearrangement links TRBV3-1 (or the pseudogene TRBV3-2) to TRBJ1-2; D unresolved. V gave up 0 bases and J gave up 6 bases, with 14 bases separating them. The CDR3 contains 15 residues. Germline V gene sequence: CDR1 LGHDT, CDR2 YNNKEL (reference sequence). CDR3 nucleotide sequence: TGTGCCAGCAGCCAAGACAGTGGTCAGGTCGATGGCTACACCTTC. It yields the protein CASSQDSGQVDGYTF.

CDR3 protein: CASSGTGTVGYTF. CDR3 nucleotides: TGCGCCAGCAGCGGAACGGGGACAGTCGGCTACACCTTC. The J gene is TRBJ1-2, the V gene TRBV5-1; 7 positions match TRBD1. The CDR3 loop spans 13 amino acids. The V gene end was trimmed by 4 bases and the J gene end by 8 bases; junction bases not matched to a gene: 8. Germline CDR1 and CDR2: SGHRS and YFSETQ.

This CDR3 is CAISESGSGLSYGYTF. In nucleotides, the CDR3 is TGTGCCATCAGTGAGTCGGGTTCAGGGCTTTCCTATGGCTACACCTTC. J is TRBJ1-2 and V is TRBV10-3; possibly TRBD1 for D (5 bases). The CDR3 consists of 16 residues. V lost 0 bases and J 4 bases, leaving 15 bases between the germline ends. Germline V gene data show CDR1 as ENHRY and CDR2 as SYGVKD.